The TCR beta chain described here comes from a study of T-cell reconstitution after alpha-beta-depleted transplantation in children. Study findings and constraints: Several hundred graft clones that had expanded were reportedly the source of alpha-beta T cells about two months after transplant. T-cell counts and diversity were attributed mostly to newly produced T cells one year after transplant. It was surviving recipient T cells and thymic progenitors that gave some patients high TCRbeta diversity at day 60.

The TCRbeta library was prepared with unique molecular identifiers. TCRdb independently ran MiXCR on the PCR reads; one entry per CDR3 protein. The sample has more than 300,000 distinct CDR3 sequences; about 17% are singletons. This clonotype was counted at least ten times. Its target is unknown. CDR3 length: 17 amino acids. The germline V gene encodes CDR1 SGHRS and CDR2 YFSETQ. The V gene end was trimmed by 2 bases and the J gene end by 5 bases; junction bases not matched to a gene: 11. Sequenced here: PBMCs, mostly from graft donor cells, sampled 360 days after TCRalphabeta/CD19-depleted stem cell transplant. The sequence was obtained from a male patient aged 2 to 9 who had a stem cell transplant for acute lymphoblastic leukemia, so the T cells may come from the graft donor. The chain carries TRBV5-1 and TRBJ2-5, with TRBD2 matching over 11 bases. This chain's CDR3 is CASSLWTSGSLPETQYF. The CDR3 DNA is TGCGCCAGCAGCTTATGGACTAGCGGGTCACTCCCTGAGACCCAGTACTTC.